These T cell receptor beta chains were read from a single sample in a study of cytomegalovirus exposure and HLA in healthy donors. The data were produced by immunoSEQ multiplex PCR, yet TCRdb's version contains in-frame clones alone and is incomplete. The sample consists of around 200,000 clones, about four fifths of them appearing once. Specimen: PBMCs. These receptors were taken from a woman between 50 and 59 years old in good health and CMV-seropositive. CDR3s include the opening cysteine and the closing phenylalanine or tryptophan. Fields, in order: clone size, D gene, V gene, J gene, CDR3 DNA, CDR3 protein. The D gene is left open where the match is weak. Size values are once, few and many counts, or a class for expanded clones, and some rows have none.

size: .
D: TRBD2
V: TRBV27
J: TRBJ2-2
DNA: TGTGCCAGCACAAGGGGACTAATTTCCGGGGAGCTGTTTTTT
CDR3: CASTRGLISGELFF

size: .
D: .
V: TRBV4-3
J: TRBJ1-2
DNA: TGCGCCAGCAGCCCACAACCCAGGGTAAATGCCTATGGCTACACCTTC
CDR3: CASSPQPRVNAYGYTF

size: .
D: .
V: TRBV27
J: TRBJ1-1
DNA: TGTGCCAGCCGGAGGGAGGAATTCACTGAAGCTTTCTTT
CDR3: CASRREEFTEAFF

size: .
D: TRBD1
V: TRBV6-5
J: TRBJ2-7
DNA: TGTGCCAGCAGTTACGGGCCCAGCGACAGGGAGTACGAGCAGTACTTC
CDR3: CASSYGPSDREYEQYF

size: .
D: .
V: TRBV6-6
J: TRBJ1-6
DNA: TGTGCCAGCACCACGGGGGGCTATAATTCACCCCTCCACTTT
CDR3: CASTTGGYNSPLHF

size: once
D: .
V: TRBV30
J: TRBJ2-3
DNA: TGTGCCTGGAGTGTAGCATCCCGCCGCTGGTTCGCAGATACGCAGTATTTT
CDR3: CAWSVASRRWFADTQYF

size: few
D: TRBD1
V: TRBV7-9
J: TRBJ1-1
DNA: TGTGCCAGCAGCTTCGGGGACAGTGAAGCTTTCTTT
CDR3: CASSFGDSEAFF

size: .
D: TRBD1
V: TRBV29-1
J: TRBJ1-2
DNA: TGCAGCTCCCTAACAGGGGGCAGAAACTATGGCTACACCTTC
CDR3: CSSLTGGRNYGYTF

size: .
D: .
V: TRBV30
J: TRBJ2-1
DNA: TGTGCCTGGAGAGCTTCTTCCTACAATGAGCAGTTCTTC
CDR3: CAWRASSYNEQFF

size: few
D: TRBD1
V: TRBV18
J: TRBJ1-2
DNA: TGTGCCAGCTCATCCGGGACAGGGAGCTACACCTTC
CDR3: CASSSGTGSYTF

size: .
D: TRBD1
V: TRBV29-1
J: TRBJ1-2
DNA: TGCAGCGTTACAGGGGGCTCGAACTATGGCTACACCTTC
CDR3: CSVTGGSNYGYTF

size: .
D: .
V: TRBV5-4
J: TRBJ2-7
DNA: TGTGCCAGCAGCTTGGATGGCCCCACCAGGGAGTACTTC
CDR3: CASSLDGPTREYF

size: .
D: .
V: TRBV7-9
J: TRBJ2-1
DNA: TGTGCCAGCAGCCCACAGTACAATGAGCAGTTCTTC
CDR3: CASSPQYNEQFF

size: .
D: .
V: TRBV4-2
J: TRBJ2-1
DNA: TGTGCCAGCAGCCAATCGAGCGGAGGATACAATGAGCAGTTCTTC
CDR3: CASSQSSGGYNEQFF

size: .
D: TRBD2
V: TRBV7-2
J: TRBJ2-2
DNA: TGTGCCAGCAGCCGAGCGGGGGGCAACACCGGGGAGCTGTTTTTT
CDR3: CASSRAGGNTGELFF

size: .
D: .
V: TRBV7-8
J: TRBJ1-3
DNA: TGTGCCAGCAGCTTAGGGCCGCCGGGGACCATATATTTT
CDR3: CASSLGPPGTIYF

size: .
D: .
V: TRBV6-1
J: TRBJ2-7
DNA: TGTGCCAGCAGTGAAGGTAAAGGGGCCAGTGGCTCCTACGAGCAGTACTTC
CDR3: CASSEGKGASGSYEQYF

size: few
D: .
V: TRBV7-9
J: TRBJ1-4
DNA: TGTGCCAGCAGCTTCCCCCGGGAAAAACTGTTTTTT
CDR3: CASSFPREKLFF

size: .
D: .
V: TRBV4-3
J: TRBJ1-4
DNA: TGCGCCAGCAGCCAAGATTGGTTGGCAAATGAAAAACTGTTTTTT
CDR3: CASSQDWLANEKLFF

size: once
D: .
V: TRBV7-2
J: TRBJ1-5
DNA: TGTGCCAGCAGCCCAGATGGGGGCGGGGGTCAGCCCCAGCATTTT
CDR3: CASSPDGGGGQPQHF

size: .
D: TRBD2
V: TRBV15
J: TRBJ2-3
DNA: TGTGCCACCAGCAATCCCAGTGGTAGCGGGGGGGGTAGAACAGATACGCAGTATTTT
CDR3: CATSNPSGSGGGRTDTQYF

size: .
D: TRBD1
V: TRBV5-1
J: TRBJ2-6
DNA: TGCGCCAGCAGCGTGACAGGGGTCGCCAACGTCCTGACTTTC
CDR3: CASSVTGVANVLTF

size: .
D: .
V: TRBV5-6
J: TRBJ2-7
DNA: TGTGCCAGCAGCTTTCTGGGGGACACCCCCTACGAGCAGTACTTC
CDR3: CASSFLGDTPYEQYF

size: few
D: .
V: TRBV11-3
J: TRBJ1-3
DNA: TGTGCCAGCAGCCCGGACAGCGGAAACACCATATATTTT
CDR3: CASSPDSGNTIYF

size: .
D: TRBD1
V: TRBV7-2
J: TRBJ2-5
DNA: TGTGCCAGCAGCTGGGGACAGCAAGAGACCCAGTACTTC
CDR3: CASSWGQQETQYF

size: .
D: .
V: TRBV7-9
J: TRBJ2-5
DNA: TGTGCCAGCAGCTCCCTCGGGGTGGAGACCCAGTACTTC
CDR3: CASSSLGVETQYF

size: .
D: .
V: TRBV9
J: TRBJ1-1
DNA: TGTGCCAGCAGCGCCTTCGGGGTCATGAACACTGAAGCTTTCTTT
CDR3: CASSAFGVMNTEAFF

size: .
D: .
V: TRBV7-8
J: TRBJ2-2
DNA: TGTGCCAGCAGCTCAAACAGCCGGGGGGCCACCGGGGAGCTGTTTTTT
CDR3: CASSSNSRGATGELFF

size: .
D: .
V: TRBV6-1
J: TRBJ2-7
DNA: TGTGCCAGCAGTGAACAGGGCGAGTACAGCGAGCAGTACTTC
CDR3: CASSEQGEYSEQYF

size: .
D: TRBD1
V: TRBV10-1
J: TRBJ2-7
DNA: TGCGCCAGCAGTCAAGGACAGGGTTACGAGCAGTACTTC
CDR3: CASSQGQGYEQYF

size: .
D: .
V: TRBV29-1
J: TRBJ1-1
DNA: TGCAGCCTGGGGGCCAGCAACACTGAAGCTTTCTTT
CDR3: CSLGASNTEAFF

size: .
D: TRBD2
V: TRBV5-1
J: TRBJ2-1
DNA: TGCGCCAGCAGCTTGGACCGGGGGGGCTACAATGAGCAGTTCTTC
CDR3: CASSLDRGGYNEQFF

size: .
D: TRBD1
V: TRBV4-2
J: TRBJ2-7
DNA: TGTGCCAGCAGCCAAGCGGCCGGGACAGGGTTTAGGTCCTACGAGCAGTACTTC
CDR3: CASSQAAGTGFRSYEQYF

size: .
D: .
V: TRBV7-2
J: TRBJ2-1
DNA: TGTGCCAGCAGCTTAGGAGGTACCACCTACAATGAGCAGTTCTTC
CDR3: CASSLGGTTYNEQFF